This T cell receptor (beta chain) came from a study of identifying expanded T cells in peripheral blood. Findings of the study overall: Over about two and four weeks, about 16 and 20 clones changed, versus 1.2 between replicates. Two-week clone count variance significantly increased as total template count grew.

This clone was recorded once. The antigen remains unidentified. Assay used: immunoSEQ multiplex PCR; TCRdb lists only in-frame clones, some missing. Of about 47,000 clones in the sample, around 82% are singletons; the top ten hold 12% to 15%. During the collection period, no donor immune events like infections were recorded. The CDR3 is 14 residues long. Losses at the gene ends were 5 bases for V and 1 base for J; bases not matched to a gene: 2. The germline CDR1 and CDR2 sequences are MNHEY and SMNVEV (reference sequence). The sequencing input was blood. The sequence was obtained from a person aged 18-70 years in good health. The genes are TRBV27 and TRBJ2-1; 7 nucleotides match TRBD2. CDR3 in DNA: TGTGCCAGCAGTAGCGGGACTTCCTACAATGAGCAGTTCTTC. Protein: CASSSGTSYNEQFF.